This T cell receptor beta chain was profiled in a study of T cell changes during pregnancy in multiple sclerosis. The V gene's germline CDR1 is DFQATT and CDR2 SNEGSKA (reference sequence). This CDR3 comprises 11 residues. With 6 bases removed from V and 8 bases from J, the gap between germline ends came to 11 bases. Some clones are missing from TCRdb's copy, which holds only in-frame ones; the method was immunoSEQ multiplex PCR. The sample has almost 35,000 clones, about nine tenths seen once; the top ten hold roughly an eighth. The origin of this receptor is a female donor with multiple sclerosis, enrolled in a pregnancy study. The chain has TRBV20-1 and TRBJ2-1; D gene unclear. The specimen comprised CD8+ T cells from peripheral blood mononuclear cells, sampled in the first trimester of pregnancy. This CDR3 is CSAPALDEQFF. The CDR3 nucleotides read TGCAGTGCCCCCGCGTTGGATGAGCAGTTCTTC.